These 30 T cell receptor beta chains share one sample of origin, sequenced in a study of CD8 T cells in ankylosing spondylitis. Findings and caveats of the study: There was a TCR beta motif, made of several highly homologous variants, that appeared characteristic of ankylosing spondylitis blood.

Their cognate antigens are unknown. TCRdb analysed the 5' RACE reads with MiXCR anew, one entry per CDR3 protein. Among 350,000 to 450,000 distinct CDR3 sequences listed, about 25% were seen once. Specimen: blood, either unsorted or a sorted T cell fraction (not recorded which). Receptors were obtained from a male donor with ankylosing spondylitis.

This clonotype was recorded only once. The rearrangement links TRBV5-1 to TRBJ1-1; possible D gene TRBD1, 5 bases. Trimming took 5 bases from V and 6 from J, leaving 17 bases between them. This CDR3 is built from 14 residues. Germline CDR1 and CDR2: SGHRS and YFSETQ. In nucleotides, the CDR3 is TGCGCCAGCAGACAAACAGGCTCGGGGGCTGAAGCTTTCTTT. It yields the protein CASRQTGSGAEAFF.

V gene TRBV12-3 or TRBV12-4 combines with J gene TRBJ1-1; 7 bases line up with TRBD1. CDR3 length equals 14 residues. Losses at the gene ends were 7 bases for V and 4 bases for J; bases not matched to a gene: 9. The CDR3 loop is CASNRQGSGTEAFF. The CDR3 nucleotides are TGTGCCAGCAACCGACAGGGATCGGGCACTGAAGCTTTCTTT.

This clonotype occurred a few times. The CDR3 region is CASSITSGRHTGELFF. The DNA of the CDR3 is TGCGCCAGCAGCATAACTAGCGGGAGGCACACCGGGGAGCTGTTTTTT. The genes are TRBV5-1 and TRBJ2-2; 12 bases align to TRBD2. CDR1 and CDR2 (germline): SGHRS, YFSETQ. Trimming removed 4 bases from V and 3 bases from J; junction bases left unmatched: 4. There are 16 residues in the CDR3.

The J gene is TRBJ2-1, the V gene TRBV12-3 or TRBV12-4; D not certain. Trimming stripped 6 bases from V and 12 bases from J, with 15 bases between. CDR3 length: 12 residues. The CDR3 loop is CASSTSGVSQFF. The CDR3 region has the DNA TGTGCCAGCAGCACCAGTGGGGTGTCGCAGTTCTTC.

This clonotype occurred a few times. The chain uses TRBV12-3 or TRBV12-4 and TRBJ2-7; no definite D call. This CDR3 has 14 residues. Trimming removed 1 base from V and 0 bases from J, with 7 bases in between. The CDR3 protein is CASSLGTPSYEQYF. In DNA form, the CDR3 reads TGTGCCAGCAGTTTAGGAACCCCCTCCTACGAGCAGTACTTC.

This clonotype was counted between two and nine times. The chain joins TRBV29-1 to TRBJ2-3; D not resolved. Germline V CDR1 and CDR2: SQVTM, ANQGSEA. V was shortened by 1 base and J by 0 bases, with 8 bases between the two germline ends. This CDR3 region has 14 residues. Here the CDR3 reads CSVEVPPSTDTQYF. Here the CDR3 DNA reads TGCAGCGTTGAAGTACCCCCTAGCACAGATACGCAGTATTTT.

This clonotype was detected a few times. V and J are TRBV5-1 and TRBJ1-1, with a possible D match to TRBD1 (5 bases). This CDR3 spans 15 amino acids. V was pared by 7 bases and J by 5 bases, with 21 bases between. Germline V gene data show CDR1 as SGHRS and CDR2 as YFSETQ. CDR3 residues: CASGPGTSFGTEAFF. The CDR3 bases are TGCGCCAGCGGACCCGGGACCTCATTTGGGACTGAAGCTTTCTTT.

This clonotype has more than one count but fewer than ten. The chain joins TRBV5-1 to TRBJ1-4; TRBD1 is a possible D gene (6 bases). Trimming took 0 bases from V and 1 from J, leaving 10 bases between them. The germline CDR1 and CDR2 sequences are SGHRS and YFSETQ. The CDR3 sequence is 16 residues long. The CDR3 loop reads CASSLAPTGTNEKLFF. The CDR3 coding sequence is TGCGCCAGCAGCTTGGCCCCGACAGGAACTAATGAAAAACTGTTTTTT.

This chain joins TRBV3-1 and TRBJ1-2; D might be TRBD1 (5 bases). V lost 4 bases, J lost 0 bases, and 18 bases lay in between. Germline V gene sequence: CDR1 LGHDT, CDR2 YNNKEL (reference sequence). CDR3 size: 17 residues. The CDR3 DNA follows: TGTGCCAGCAGCCGTGGCCAGGGAGGGTACCCTAACTATGGCTACACCTTC. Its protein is CASSRGQGGYPNYGYTF.

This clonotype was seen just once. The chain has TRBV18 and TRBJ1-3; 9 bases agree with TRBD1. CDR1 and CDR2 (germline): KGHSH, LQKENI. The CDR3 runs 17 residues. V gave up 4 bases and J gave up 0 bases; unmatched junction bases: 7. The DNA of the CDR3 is TGTGCCAGCTCACTTAGGACAGGGGCTGACTCTGGAAACACCATATATTTT. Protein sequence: CASSLRTGADSGNTIYF.

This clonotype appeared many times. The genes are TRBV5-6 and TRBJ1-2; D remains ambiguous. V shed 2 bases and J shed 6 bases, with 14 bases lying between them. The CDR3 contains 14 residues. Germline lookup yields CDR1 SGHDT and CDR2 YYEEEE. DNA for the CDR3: TGTGCCAGCAGCTTTTTGACCGGTGCGGATGGCTACACCTTC. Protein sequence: CASSFLTGADGYTF.

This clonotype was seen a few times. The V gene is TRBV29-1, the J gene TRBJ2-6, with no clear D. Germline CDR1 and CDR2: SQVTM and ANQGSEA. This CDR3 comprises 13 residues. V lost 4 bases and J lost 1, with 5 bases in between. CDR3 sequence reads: CSVVSSGANVLTF. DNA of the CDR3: TGCAGCGTTGTCTCGTCTGGGGCCAACGTCCTGACTTTC. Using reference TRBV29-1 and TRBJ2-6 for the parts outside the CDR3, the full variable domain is SAVISQKPSRDICQRGTSLTIQCQVDSQVTMMFWYRQQPGQSLTLIATANQGSEATYESGFVIDKFPISRPNLTFSTLTVSNMSPEDSSIYLCSVVSSGANVLTFGAGSRLTVL.

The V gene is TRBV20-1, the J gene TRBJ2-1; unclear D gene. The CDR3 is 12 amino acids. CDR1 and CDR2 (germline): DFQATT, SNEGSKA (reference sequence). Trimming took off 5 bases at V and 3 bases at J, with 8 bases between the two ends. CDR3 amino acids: CSAHPSYNEQFF. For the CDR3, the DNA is TGCAGTGCTCACCCTAGCTACAATGAGCAGTTCTTC.

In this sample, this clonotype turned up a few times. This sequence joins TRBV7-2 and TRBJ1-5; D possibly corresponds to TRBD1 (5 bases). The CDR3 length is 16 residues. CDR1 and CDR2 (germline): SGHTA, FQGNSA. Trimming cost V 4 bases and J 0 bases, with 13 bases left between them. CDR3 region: CASSSHGGGSNQPQHF. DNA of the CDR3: TGTGCCAGCAGCTCCCATGGGGGGGGTAGCAATCAGCCCCAGCATTTT.

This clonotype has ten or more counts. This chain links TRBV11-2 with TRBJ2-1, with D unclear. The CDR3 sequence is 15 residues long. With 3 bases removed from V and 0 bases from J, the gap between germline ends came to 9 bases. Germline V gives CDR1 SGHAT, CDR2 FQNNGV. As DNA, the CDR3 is TGTGCCAGCAGCTTGGTCAGAGGCTCCTACAATGAGCAGTTCTTC. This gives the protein CASSLVRGSYNEQFF.

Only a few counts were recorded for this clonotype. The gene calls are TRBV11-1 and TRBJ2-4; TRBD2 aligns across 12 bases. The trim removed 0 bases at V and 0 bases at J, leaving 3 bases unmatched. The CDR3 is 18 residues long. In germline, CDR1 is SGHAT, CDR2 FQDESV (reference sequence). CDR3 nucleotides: TGTGCCAGCAGCTTAGCGGGACTAGCGGGCGCAGCCAAAAACATTCAGTACTTC. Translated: CASSLAGLAGAAKNIQYF.

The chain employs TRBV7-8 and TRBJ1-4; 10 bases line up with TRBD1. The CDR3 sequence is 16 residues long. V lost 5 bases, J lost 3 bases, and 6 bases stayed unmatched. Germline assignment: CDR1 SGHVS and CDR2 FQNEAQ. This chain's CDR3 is CASSTETGGPNEKLFF. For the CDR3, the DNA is TGTGCCAGCAGCACCGAGACAGGGGGCCCTAATGAAAAACTGTTTTTT.

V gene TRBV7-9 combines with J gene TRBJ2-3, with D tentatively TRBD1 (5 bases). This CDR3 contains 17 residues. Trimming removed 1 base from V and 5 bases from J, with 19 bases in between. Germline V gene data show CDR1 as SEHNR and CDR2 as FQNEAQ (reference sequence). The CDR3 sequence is CASSLEDRVRAEDTQYF. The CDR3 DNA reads TGTGCCAGCAGCTTAGAAGACCGGGTCAGGGCCGAAGATACGCAGTATTTT.

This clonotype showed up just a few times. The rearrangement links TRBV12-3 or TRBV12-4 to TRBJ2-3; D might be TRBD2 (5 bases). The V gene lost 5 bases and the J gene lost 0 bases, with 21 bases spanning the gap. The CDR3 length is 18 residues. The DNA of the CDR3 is TGTGCCAGCAGTAGGCTACCCCCCCTAGCCCGAAGCACAGATACGCAGTATTTT. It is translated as CASSRLPPLARSTDTQYF.

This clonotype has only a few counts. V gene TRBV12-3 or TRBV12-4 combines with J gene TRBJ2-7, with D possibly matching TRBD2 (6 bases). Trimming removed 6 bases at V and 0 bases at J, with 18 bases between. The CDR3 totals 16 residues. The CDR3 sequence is CASSPLISSASYEQYF. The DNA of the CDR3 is TGTGCCAGCAGCCCCCTTATCTCTAGCGCCTCCTACGAGCAGTACTTC.

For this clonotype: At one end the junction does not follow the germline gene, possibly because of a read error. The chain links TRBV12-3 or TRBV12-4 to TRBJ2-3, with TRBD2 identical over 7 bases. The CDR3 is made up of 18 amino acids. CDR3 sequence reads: CACSPRFSASGVTDTQYF. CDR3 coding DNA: TGTGCCTGCAGTCCTCGATTTTCGGCTAGCGGAGTTACAGATACGCAGTATTTT.

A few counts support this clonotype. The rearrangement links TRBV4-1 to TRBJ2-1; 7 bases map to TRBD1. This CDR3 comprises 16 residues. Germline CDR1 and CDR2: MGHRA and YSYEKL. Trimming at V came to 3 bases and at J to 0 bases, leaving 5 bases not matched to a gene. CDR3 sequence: CASSQPQGNSYNEQFF. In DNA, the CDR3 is TGCGCCAGCAGCCAGCCACAGGGGAACTCCTACAATGAGCAGTTCTTC.

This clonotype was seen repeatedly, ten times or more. The CDR3 here is CSAPRDRGIDTQYF. In DNA form, the CDR3 reads TGCAGTGCCCCCCGGGACAGGGGCATAGATACGCAGTATTTT. This chain connects TRBV20-1 to TRBJ2-3; TRBD1 aligns across 10 bases. The CDR3 consists of 14 residues. The V gene's germline CDR1 is DFQATT and CDR2 SNEGSKA (reference sequence). V trimming: 6 bases; J trimming: 5 bases; junction bases outside the gene matches: 8.

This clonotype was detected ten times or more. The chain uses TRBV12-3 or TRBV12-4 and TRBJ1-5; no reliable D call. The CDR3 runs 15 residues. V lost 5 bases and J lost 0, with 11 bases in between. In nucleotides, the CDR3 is TGTGCCAGCAGTCCCTCGGCTGGTAGCAATCAGCCCCAGCATTTT. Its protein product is CASSPSAGSNQPQHF.

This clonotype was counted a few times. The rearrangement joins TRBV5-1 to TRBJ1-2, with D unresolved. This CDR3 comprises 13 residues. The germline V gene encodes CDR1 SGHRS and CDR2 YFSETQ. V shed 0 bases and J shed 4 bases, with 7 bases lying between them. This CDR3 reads CASSLGYSYGYTF. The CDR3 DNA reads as TGCGCCAGCAGCTTGGGCTACAGCTATGGCTACACCTTC. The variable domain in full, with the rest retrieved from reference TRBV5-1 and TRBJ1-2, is KAGVTQTPRYLIKTRGQQVTLSCSPISGHRSVSWYQQTPGQGLQFLFEYFSETQRNKGNFPGRFSGRQFSNSRSEMNVSTLELGDSALYLCASSLGYSYGYTFGSGTRLTVV.

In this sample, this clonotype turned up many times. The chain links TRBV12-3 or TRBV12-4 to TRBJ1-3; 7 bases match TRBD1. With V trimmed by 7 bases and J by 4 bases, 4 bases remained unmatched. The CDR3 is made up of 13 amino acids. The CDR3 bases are TGTGCCAGCATCCTGACAGGGGGAAACACCATATATTTT. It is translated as CASILTGGNTIYF.

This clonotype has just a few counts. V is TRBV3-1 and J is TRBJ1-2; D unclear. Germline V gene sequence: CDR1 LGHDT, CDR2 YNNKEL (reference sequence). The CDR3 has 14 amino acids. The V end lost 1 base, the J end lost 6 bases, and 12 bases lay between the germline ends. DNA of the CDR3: TGTGCCAGCAGCCAAGTCCCCGGGTTTCATGGCTACACCTTC. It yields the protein CASSQVPGFHGYTF.

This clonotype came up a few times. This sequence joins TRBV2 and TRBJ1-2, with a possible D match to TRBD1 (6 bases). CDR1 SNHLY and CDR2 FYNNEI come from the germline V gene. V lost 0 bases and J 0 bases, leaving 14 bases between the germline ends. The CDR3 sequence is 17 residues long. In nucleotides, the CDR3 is TGTGCCAGCAGTGAAGCATGGGGGCAGGGGTCTAACTATGGCTACACCTTC. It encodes CASSEAWGQGSNYGYTF.

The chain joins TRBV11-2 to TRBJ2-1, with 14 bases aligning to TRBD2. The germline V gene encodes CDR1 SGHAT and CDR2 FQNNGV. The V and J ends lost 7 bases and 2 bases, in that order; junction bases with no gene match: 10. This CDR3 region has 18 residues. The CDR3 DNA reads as TGTGCCAGCACCATTGGCGGGACTAGCGGGAGTGCCTACAATGAGCAGTTCTTC. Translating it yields CASTIGGTSGSAYNEQFF.

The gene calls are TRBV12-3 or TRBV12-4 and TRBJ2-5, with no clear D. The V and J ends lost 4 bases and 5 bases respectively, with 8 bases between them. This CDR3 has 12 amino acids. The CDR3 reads CASSYFRETQYF. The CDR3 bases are TGTGCCAGCAGTTACTTCAGGGAGACCCAGTACTTC.